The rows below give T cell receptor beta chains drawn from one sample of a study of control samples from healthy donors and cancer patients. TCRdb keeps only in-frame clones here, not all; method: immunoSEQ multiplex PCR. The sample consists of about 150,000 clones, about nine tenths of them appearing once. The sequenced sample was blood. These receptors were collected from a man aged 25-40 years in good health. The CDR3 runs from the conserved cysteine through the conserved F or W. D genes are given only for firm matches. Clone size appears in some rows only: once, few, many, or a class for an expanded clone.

DNA: TGTGCCAGCAGCGTAGATGGAGGCAGGCCTAACTACGAGCAGTACTTC; CDR3: CASSVDGGRPNYEQYF; D: -; J: TRBJ2-7; size: -; V: TRBV9
DNA: TGCAGCGTTGAGCCTACGGGGGGCCGCGATGAGCAGTTCTTC; CDR3: CSVEPTGGRDEQFF; D: -; J: TRBJ2-1; size: -; V: TRBV29-1
DNA: TGCGCCAGCAGCAGGGGTGGAGGGAAGGGAGATACGCAGTATTTT; CDR3: CASSRGGGKGDTQYF; D: -; J: TRBJ2-3; size: -; V: TRBV5-1
DNA: TGTGCCAGCAGCTCCTCGGGGCTAGCGGGGGGGTATGAGCAGTTCTTC; CDR3: CASSSSGLAGGYEQFF; D: TRBD2; J: TRBJ2-1; size: few; V: TRBV7-2
DNA: TGTGCCAGCAGCTTGGAGCAATCAAGCCCGAATACGCAGTATTTT; CDR3: CASSLEQSSPNTQYF; D: -; J: TRBJ2-3; size: -; V: TRBV5-4
DNA: TGTGCCAGCAGCTTCCGGGACACCACAAATCAGCCCCAGCATTTT; CDR3: CASSFRDTTNQPQHF; D: -; J: TRBJ1-5; size: -; V: TRBV5-5
DNA: TGTGCCAGCAGCTTTCACGGACAGGGGAATTCACCCCTCCACTTT; CDR3: CASSFHGQGNSPLHF; D: TRBD1; J: TRBJ1-6; size: -; V: TRBV27
DNA: TGTGCCAGCACCCTCGGACAGAATCAGCCCCAGCATTTT; CDR3: CASTLGQNQPQHF; D: -; J: TRBJ1-5; size: -; V: TRBV5-6
DNA: TGTGCCAGCAGTTCGACCTATACAGGGGGTCGTTCACCCCTCCACTTT; CDR3: CASSSTYTGGRSPLHF; D: TRBD1; J: TRBJ1-6; size: once; V: TRBV27
DNA: TGTGCCAGCAGCGCCGGGACAGGGGACACGAACTATGGCTACACCTTC; CDR3: CASSAGTGDTNYGYTF; D: TRBD1; J: TRBJ1-2; size: -; V: TRBV9
DNA: TGTGCCAGTAGTGAGACAGGGAGGCGCAATCAGCCCCAGCATTTT; CDR3: CASSETGRRNQPQHF; D: TRBD1; J: TRBJ1-5; size: -; V: TRBV19
DNA: TGTGCCAGCAGCCAAGATCTTCCTAGGACAGGGGGCTTCTACGAGCAGTACTTC; CDR3: CASSQDLPRTGGFYEQYF; D: TRBD1; J: TRBJ2-7; size: -; V: TRBV4-2
DNA: TGTGCCAGTAGTATTACGGGACAGGGACTTTTCTACGAGCAGTACTTC; CDR3: CASSITGQGLFYEQYF; D: TRBD1; J: TRBJ2-7; size: few; V: TRBV19
DNA: TGTGCCAGCAGCGTTGGGGGTGGCTCACCCCTCCACTTT; CDR3: CASSVGGGSPLHF; D: -; J: TRBJ1-6; size: -; V: TRBV9
DNA: TGTGCCAGCACCCTAGGCCCCGCGGGGACTGGGGCCAACGTCCTGACTTTC; CDR3: CASTLGPAGTGANVLTF; D: -; J: TRBJ2-6; size: -; V: TRBV5-6
DNA: TGTGCCAGCAGCTTGGCAGTCAACTATGGCTACACCTTC; CDR3: CASSLAVNYGYTF; D: -; J: TRBJ1-2; size: -; V: TRBV5-8
DNA: TGTGCCAGCAGGCCCGGGACAGGGGGCTATCAGCCCCAGCATTTT; CDR3: CASRPGTGGYQPQHF; D: TRBD1; J: TRBJ1-5; size: -; V: TRBV6-5
DNA: TGTGCCAGCAGTTACTCGGGGGGGCTACATCAGCCCCAGCATTTT; CDR3: CASSYSGGLHQPQHF; D: -; J: TRBJ1-5; size: -; V: TRBV6-5
DNA: TGTGCCAGCAGCCCTACAGGTCCCTTCTACAATGAGCAGTTCTTC; CDR3: CASSPTGPFYNEQFF; D: -; J: TRBJ2-1; size: -; V: TRBV21-1
DNA: TGTGCCTGGGGGGAAGGGACTAGCGGGTACAATGAGCAGTTCTTC; CDR3: CAWGEGTSGYNEQFF; D: TRBD2; J: TRBJ2-1; size: -; V: TRBV30
DNA: TGTGCCTGGAGTGGGCTGACGGTGAACACTGAAGCTTTCTTT; CDR3: CAWSGLTVNTEAFF; D: -; J: TRBJ1-1; size: -; V: TRBV30
DNA: TGTGCCAGCAGAGATTCGGTGAACACTGAAGCTTTCTTT; CDR3: CASRDSVNTEAFF; D: -; J: TRBJ1-1; size: -; V: TRBV12-3/TRBV12-4
DNA: TGTGCCAGCAGCTTTCAAAACAGGTTGTCTGGGGCCAACGTCCTGACTTTC; CDR3: CASSFQNRLSGANVLTF; D: -; J: TRBJ2-6; size: -; V: TRBV7-2
DNA: TGTGCCACCAGTGATCTTGAGACTAGCGGGGGAGTCGGGGAGCTGTTTTTT; CDR3: CATSDLETSGGVGELFF; D: TRBD2; J: TRBJ2-2; size: -; V: TRBV24-1
DNA: TGTGCCAGCAGCTTAGGTTTGGCGGGCAGGGGGCGGGAGACCCAGTACTTC; CDR3: CASSLGLAGRGRETQYF; D: TRBD1; J: TRBJ2-5; size: -; V: TRBV7-2
DNA: TGCGCCAGCAGCTTGACTAGCGGGGATTACAATGAGCAGTTCTTC; CDR3: CASSLTSGDYNEQFF; D: TRBD2; J: TRBJ2-1; size: -; V: TRBV5-1
DNA: TGCGCCAGCAGCCAAGATCGAAAAAAATACGATGGACAAGAGACCCAGTACTTC; CDR3: CASSQDRKKYDGQETQYF; D: -; J: TRBJ2-5; size: -; V: TRBV4-3
DNA: TGTGCCAGCAGCCAGAGGACCGGACAGGTGTGGACTGAAGCTTTCTTT; CDR3: CASSQRTGQVWTEAFF; D: TRBD1; J: TRBJ1-1; size: -; V: TRBV14
DNA: TGTGCCAGCAGCTCCCTTGGGGGGCTCGCAGATACGCAGTATTTT; CDR3: CASSSLGGLADTQYF; D: -; J: TRBJ2-3; size: -; V: TRBV7-9
DNA: TGTGCCAGCAGCGTAGGGGCCGGGGGGCCCCAGCATTTT; CDR3: CASSVGAGGPQHF; D: -; J: TRBJ1-5; size: few; V: TRBV5-4
DNA: TGTGCCACCAGTGTTGGGGAAGGGGCCAACGTCCTGACTTTC; CDR3: CATSVGEGANVLTF; D: -; J: TRBJ2-6; size: once; V: TRBV24-1
DNA: TGCGCCAGCAGCCCCGGGACAGGAGTGTACGAGCAGTACTTC; CDR3: CASSPGTGVYEQYF; D: TRBD1; J: TRBJ2-7; size: -; V: TRBV4-1
DNA: TGCGCCAGCAGCCAAGTACGGGAGACCACAGATACGCAGTATTTT; CDR3: CASSQVRETTDTQYF; D: -; J: TRBJ2-3; size: -; V: TRBV4-3
DNA: TGTGCCAGCGGGGAGACGGATACTAATGAAAAACTGTTTTTT; CDR3: CASGETDTNEKLFF; D: -; J: TRBJ1-4; size: few; V: TRBV6-5
DNA: TGTGCCAGCAGCCAACCGGGACAGGGCTACAATGAGCAGTTCTTC; CDR3: CASSQPGQGYNEQFF; D: TRBD1; J: TRBJ2-1; size: -; V: TRBV3-1/TRBV3-2
DNA: TGTGCCAGCAGCTCCCCCGACAGAAGTCACGAGCAGTACTTC; CDR3: CASSSPDRSHEQYF; D: -; J: TRBJ2-7; size: -; V: TRBV5-4
DNA: TGTGCCAGCAGCCCAAGACAGGGGGCCACGACCTACGAGCAGTACTTC; CDR3: CASSPRQGATTYEQYF; D: TRBD1; J: TRBJ2-7; size: -; V: TRBV11-1
DNA: TGTGCCAGCAGTGCTCGACCCGGGACAGGGCATAACTATGGCTACACCTTC; CDR3: CASSARPGTGHNYGYTF; D: TRBD1; J: TRBJ1-2; size: -; V: TRBV25-1
DNA: TGTGCCAGTAGTATAATCCCGACAGCTTCGGATCAGCCCCAGCATTTT; CDR3: CASSIIPTASDQPQHF; D: -; J: TRBJ1-5; size: -; V: TRBV19
DNA: TGTGCCAGCAGCGTTAGCGACTCTGGAAACACCATATATTTT; CDR3: CASSVSDSGNTIYF; D: -; J: TRBJ1-3; size: -; V: TRBV9
DNA: TGTGCCAGCAGCAAAGACGGGACAGGGGGCAACTATGGCTACACCTTC; CDR3: CASSKDGTGGNYGYTF; D: TRBD1; J: TRBJ1-2; size: few; V: TRBV7-2
DNA: TGTGCCAGCTCGCGATCCGGGGACCACGAGCAGTACTTC; CDR3: CASSRSGDHEQYF; D: -; J: TRBJ2-7; size: few; V: TRBV18
DNA: TGCGCCAGCAGCAGTCCGGGACAGAACTACGAGCAGTACTTC; CDR3: CASSSPGQNYEQYF; D: TRBD1; J: TRBJ2-7; size: -; V: TRBV5-1